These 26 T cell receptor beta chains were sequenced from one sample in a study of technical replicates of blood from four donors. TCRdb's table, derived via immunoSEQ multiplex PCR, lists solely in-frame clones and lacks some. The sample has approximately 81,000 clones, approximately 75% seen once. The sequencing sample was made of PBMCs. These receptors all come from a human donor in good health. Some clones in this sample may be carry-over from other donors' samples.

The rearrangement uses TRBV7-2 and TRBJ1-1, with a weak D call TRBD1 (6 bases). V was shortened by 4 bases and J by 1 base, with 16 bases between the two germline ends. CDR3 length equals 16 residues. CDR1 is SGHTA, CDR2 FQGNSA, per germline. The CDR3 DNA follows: TGTGCCAGCAGCTCTTCTGGGACACTGAAGAACACTGAAGCTTTCTTT. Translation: CASSSSGTLKNTEAFF.

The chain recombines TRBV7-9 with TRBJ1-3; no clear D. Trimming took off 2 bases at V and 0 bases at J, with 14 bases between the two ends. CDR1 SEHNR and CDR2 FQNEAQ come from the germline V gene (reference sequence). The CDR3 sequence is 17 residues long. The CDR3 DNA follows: TGTGCCAGCAGCTTATATGTACAGTTTTTCTCTGGAAACACCATATATTTT. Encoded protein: CASSLYVQFFSGNTIYF.

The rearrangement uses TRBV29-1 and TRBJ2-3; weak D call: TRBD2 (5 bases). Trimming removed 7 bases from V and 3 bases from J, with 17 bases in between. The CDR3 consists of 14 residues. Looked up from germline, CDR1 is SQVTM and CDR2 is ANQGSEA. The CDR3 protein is CSARRVGRTDTQYF. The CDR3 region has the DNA TGCAGCGCACGGCGGGTTGGGCGAACAGATACGCAGTATTTT.

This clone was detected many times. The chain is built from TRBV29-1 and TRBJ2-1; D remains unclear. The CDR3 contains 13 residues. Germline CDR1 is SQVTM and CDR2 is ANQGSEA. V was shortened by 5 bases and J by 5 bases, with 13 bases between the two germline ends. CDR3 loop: CSVLWHLNNEQFF. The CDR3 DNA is TGCAGCGTTCTGTGGCACCTCAACAATGAGCAGTTCTTC.

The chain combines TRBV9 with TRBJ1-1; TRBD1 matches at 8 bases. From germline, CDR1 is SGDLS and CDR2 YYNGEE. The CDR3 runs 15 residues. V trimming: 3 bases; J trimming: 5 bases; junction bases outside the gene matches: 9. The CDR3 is CASSAAVTGVTEAFF. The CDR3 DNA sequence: TGTGCCAGCAGCGCCGCCGTGACAGGGGTGACTGAAGCTTTCTTT.

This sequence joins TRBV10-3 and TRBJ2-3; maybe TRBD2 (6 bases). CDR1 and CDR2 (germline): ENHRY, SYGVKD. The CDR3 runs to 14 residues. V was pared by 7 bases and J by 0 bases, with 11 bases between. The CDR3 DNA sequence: TGTGCCATCACATCGGGACTCAGCACAGATACGCAGTATTTT. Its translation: CAITSGLSTDTQYF.

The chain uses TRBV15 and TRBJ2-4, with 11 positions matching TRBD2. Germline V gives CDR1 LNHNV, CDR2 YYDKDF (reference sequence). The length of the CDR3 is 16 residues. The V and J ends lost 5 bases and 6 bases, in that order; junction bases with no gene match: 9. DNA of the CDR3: TGTGCCACCAGCGATGGGACTAGCGGCGACGGAAACATTCAGTACTTC. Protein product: CATSDGTSGDGNIQYF.

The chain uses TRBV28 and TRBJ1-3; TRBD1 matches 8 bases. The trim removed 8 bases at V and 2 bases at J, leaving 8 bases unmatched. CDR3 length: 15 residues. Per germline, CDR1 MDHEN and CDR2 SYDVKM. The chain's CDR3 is CASASDRGTGNTIYF. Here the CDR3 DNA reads TGTGCCAGCGCCTCTGACAGGGGAACTGGAAACACCATATATTTT. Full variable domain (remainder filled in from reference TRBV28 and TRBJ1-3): DVKVTQSSRYLVKRTGEKVFLECVQDMDHENMFWYRQDPGLGLRLIYFSYDVKMKEKGDIPEGYSVSREKKERFSLILESASTNQTSMYLCASASDRGTGNTIYFGEGSWLTVV.

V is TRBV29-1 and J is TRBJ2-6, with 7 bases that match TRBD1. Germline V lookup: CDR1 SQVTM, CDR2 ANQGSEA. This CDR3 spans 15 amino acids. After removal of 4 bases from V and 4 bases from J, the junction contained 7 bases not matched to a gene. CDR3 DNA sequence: TGCAGCGTTGCAAACAGGGGATCAGGGGCCAACGTCCTGACTTTC. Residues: CSVANRGSGANVLTF.

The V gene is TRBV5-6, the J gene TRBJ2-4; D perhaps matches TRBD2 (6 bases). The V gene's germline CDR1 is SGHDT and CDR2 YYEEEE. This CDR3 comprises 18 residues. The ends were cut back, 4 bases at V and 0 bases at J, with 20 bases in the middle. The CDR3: CASSPTPGGGVAKNIQYF. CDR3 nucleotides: TGTGCCAGCAGCCCCACTCCTGGCGGAGGGGTAGCCAAAAACATTCAGTACTTC.

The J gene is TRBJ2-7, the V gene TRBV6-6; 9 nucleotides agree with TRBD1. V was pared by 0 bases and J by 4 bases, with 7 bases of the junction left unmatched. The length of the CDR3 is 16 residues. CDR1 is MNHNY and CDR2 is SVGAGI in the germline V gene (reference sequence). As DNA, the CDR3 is TGTGCCAGCAGTTACTCCGGGACAGGGTGGGGATACGAGCAGTACTTC. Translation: CASSYSGTGWGYEQYF.

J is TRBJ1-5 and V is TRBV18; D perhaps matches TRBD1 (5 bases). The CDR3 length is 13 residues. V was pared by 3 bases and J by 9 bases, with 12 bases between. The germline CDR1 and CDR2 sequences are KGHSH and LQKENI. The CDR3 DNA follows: TGTGCCAGCTCACCTGGGGAGGGGCGGCCCCAGCATTTT. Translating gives CASSPGEGRPQHF.

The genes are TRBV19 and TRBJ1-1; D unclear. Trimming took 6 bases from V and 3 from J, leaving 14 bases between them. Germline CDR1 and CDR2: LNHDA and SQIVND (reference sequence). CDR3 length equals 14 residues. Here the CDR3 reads CASSRDPSDTEAFF. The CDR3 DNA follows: TGTGCCAGTAGCCGTGACCCCAGCGACACTGAAGCTTTCTTT.

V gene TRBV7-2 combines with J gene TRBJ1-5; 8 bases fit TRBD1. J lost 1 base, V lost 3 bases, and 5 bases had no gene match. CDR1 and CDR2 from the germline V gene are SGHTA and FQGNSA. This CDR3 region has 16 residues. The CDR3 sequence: CASSFFGQGSNQPQHF. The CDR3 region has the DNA TGTGCCAGCAGCTTTTTTGGACAGGGAAGCAATCAGCCCCAGCATTTT. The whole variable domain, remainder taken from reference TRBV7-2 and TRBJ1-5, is GAGVSQSPSNKVTEKGKDVELRCDPISGHTALYWYRQSLGQGLEFLIYFQGNSAPDKSGLPSDRFSAERTGGSVSTLTIQRTQQEDSAVYLCASSFFGQGSNQPQHFGDGTRLSIL.

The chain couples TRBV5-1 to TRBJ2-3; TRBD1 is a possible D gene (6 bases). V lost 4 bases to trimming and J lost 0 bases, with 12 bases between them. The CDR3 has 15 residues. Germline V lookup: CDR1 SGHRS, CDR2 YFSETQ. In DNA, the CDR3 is TGCGCCAGCAGCCCCCAGACAGGCAGCACAGATACGCAGTATTTT. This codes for CASSPQTGSTDTQYF.

CDR3 in DNA: TGTGCCACCCAGTCCGCCGGGGAGCTGTTTTTT. Its protein is CATQSAGELFF. The rearrangement joins TRBV6-5 to TRBJ2-2; no definite D call. The germline V gene has CDR1 MNHEY and CDR2 SVGAGI. This CDR3 spans 11 amino acids. Trimming took 10 bases from V and 6 from J, leaving 9 bases between them.

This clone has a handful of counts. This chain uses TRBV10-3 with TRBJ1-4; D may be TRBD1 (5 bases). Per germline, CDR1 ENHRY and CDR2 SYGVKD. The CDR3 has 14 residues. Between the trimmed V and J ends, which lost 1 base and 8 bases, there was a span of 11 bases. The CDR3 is CAISELGVGEKLFF. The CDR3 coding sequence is TGTGCCATCAGTGAGTTAGGGGTCGGAGAAAAACTGTTTTTT.

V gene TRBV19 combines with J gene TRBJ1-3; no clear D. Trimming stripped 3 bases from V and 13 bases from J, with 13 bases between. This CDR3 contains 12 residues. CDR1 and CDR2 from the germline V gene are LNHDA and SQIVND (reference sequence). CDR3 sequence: CASSIRPGGIYF. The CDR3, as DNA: TGTGCCAGTAGTATTCGCCCCGGCGGGATATATTTT.

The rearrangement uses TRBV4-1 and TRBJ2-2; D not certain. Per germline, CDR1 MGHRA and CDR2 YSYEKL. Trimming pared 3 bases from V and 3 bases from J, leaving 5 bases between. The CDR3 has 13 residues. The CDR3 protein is CASSHVDTGELFF. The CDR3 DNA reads TGCGCCAGCAGCCACGTTGACACCGGGGAGCTGTTTTTT.

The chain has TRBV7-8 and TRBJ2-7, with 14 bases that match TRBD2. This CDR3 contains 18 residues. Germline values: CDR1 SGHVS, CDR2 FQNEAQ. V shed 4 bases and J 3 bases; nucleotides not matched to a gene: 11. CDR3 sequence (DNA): TGTGCCAGCAGCTCGGGACTAGCGGGAGTCCTCGATTTCTACGAGCAGTACTTC. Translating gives CASSSGLAGVLDFYEQYF.

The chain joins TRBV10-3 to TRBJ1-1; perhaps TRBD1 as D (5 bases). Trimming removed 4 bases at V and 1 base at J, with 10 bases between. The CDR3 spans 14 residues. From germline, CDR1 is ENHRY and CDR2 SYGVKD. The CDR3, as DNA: TGTGCCATCAGTGTACAGGAAGGGAACACTGAAGCTTTCTTT. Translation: CAISVQEGNTEAFF.

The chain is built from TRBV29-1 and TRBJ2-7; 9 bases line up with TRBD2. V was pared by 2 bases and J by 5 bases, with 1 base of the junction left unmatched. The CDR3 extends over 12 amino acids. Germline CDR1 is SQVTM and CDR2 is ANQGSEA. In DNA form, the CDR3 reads TGCAGCGTTGAAAGGACTAGCGACGAGCAGTACTTC. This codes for CSVERTSDEQYF.

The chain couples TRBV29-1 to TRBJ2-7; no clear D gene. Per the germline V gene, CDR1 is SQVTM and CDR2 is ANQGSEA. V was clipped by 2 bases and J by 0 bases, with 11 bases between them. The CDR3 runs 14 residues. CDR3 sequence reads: CSVEFRARSYEQYF. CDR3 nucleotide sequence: TGCAGCGTTGAATTTCGCGCCCGCTCCTACGAGCAGTACTTC.

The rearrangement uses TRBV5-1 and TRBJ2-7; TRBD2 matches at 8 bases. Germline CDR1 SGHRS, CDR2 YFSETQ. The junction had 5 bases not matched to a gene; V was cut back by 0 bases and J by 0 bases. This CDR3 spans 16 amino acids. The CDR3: CASSLEASGLSYEQYF. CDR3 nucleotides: TGCGCCAGCAGCTTGGAAGCTAGCGGGCTCTCCTACGAGCAGTACTTC. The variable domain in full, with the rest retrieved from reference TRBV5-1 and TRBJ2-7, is KAGVTQTPRYLIKTRGQQVTLSCSPISGHRSVSWYQQTPGQGLQFLFEYFSETQRNKGNFPGRFSGRQFSNSRSEMNVSTLELGDSALYLCASSLEASGLSYEQYFGPGTRLTVT.

This CDR3 reads CSVGQGTTYTEAFF. CDR3 in DNA: TGCAGCGTTGGACAGGGGACAACCTACACTGAAGCTTTCTTT. V usage is TRBV29-1 and J usage is TRBJ1-1, with 8 bases aligning to TRBD1. The junction had 7 bases not matched to a gene; V was cut back by 4 bases and J by 3 bases. CDR1 is SQVTM and CDR2 is ANQGSEA in the germline V gene. The CDR3 runs to 14 residues.

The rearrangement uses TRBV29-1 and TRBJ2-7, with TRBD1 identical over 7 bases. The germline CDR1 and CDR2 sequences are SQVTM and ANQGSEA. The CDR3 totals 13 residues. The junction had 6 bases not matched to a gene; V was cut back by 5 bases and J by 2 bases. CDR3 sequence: CSVWGQGAYEQYF. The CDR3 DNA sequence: TGCAGCGTTTGGGGTCAGGGGGCCTACGAGCAGTACTTC.